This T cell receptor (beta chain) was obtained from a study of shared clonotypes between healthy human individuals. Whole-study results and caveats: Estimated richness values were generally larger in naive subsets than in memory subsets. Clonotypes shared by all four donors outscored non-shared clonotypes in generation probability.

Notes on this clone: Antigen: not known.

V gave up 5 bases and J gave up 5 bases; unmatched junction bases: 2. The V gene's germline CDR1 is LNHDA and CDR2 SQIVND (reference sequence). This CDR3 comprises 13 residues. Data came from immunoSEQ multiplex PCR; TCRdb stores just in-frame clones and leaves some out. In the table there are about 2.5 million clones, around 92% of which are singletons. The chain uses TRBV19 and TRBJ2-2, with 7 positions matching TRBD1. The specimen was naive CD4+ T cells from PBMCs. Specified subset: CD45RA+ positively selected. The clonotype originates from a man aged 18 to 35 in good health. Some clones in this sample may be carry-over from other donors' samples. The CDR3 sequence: CASSVQGTGELFF. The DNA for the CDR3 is TGTGCCAGTAGTGTACAGGGGACCGGGGAGCTGTTTTTT.